The rows below give T cell receptor beta chains drawn from one sample of a study of CD8 T cell repertoires and HIV-1 epitope variants. Assay used: immunoSEQ multiplex PCR; TCRdb lists only in-frame clones, some missing. The sample holds about 5,900 clones; more than 65% are singletons and the top ten take about 42%. For these receptors, no antigen is known. Sequenced input: cultured CD8+ T cells derived from PBMCs. The receptors were gathered from a male donor with HIV. Each CDR3 is given with its conserved first and last residue. D genes are given only for firm matches. Clone size is given for some rows only: seen once, a few or many times, or a class if the clone is expanded.

d_gene	v_gene	j_gene	abundance	CDR3nt	CDR3aa
NA	TRBV11-2	TRBJ1-4	NA	TGTGCCAGCAGCTTAGATCGGTGGCAGGGTGATGAAAAACTGTTTTTT	CASSLDRWQGDEKLFF
NA	TRBV28	TRBJ1-2	few	TGTGCCAGCAGTTTCCCACGGACAGACACTAACTATGGCTACACCTTC	CASSFPRTDTNYGYTF
TRBD2	TRBV7-6	TRBJ2-1	few	TGTGCCAGCAGCCCTACTCTAGCGGATTCCTACAATGAGCAGTTCTTC	CASSPTLADSYNEQFF
NA	TRBV19	TRBJ1-2	NA	TGTGCCAGTAGTATTCTCGTCGGTCAGGGTGGTGGCTACACCTTC	CASSILVGQGGGYTF
NA	TRBV28	TRBJ2-3	NA	TGTGCCAGCAGTTTGCTCAGCACAGATACGCAGTATTTT	CASSLLSTDTQYF
NA	TRBV27	TRBJ2-1	NA	TGTGCCAGCAGTTTAGGGAGTTCTTTGTACAATGAGCAGTTCTTC	CASSLGSSLYNEQFF
TRBD2	TRBV27	TRBJ2-3	NA	TGTGCCAGCAGTTTACGGGGGGTCGGGGCAGATACGCAGTATTTT	CASSLRGVGADTQYF
TRBD1	TRBV11-1	TRBJ1-1	NA	TGTGCCAGCAGATCGGGACAGGGGTTGGCTGAAGCTTTCTTT	CASRSGQGLAEAFF
NA	TRBV11-2	TRBJ2-5	once	TGTGCCAGCAGCCGCTGGGGGGCGGGAGAGACCCAGTACTTC	CASSRWGAGETQYF
TRBD1	TRBV5-1	TRBJ2-7	NA	TGCGCCAGCAGCTTTGACAGGGGCTACGAGCAGTACTTC	CASSFDRGYEQYF
NA	TRBV5-4	TRBJ1-2	NA	TGTGCCAGCAGCCGCCTCGGGGAAGTGGACTATGGCTACACCTTC	CASSRLGEVDYGYTF
TRBD1	TRBV29-1	TRBJ1-1	NA	TGCAGCGTCTCCCGGGACAGGGGCTCTGAAGCTTTCTTT	CSVSRDRGSEAFF
NA	TRBV23-1	TRBJ1-1	NA	TGCGCCAGCAAACACGGGAACACTGAAGCTTTCTTT	CASKHGNTEAFF
TRBD2	TRBV5-1	TRBJ2-1	NA	TGCGCCAGCAAGGGTCTTAGCGGGAGGGTTCCCTCGAGCTCCTACAATGAGCAGTTCTTC	CASKGLSGRVPSSSYNEQFF
TRBD1	TRBV5-4	TRBJ1-6	few	TGTGCCAGCAGCTTGGGGAGGGGGCTAACACCCCTCCACTTT	CASSLGRGLTPLHF
TRBD1	TRBV4-3	TRBJ2-2	NA	TGCGCCAGCAGCCAAGACCCCCTGACAGGGTATAACACCGGGGAGCTGTTTTTT	CASSQDPLTGYNTGELFF
NA	TRBV7-6	TRBJ2-4	NA	TGTGCCAGCAGCCCATCTGTCGGAAACATTCAGTACTTC	CASSPSVGNIQYF
NA	TRBV13	TRBJ2-7	NA	TGTGCCAGCAGCAACTACGCCAGCAGCTACGAGCAGTACTTC	CASSNYASSYEQYF
NA	TRBV28	TRBJ1-2	NA	TGTGCCAGCAGTTTAGAGTATTCTGGCTACACCTTC	CASSLEYSGYTF
NA	TRBV7-9	TRBJ1-1	few	TGTGCCAGCAGCTTAGTAAACGCTGAAGCTTTCTTT	CASSLVNAEAFF
TRBD2	TRBV27	TRBJ2-2	few	TGTGCCAGCAGTTCAACGACAACTAGCGGGAACAACACCGGGGAGCTGTTTTTT	CASSSTTTSGNNTGELFF
NA	TRBV30	TRBJ2-2	few	TGTGCCTGGAGTGGCACGGGCACCGGGGAGCTGTTTTTT	CAWSGTGTGELFF
NA	TRBV30	TRBJ2-1	NA	TGTGCCTGGAGTCCCTCAGGGGGGGCGGAGGCGGGGTTCTTC	CAWSPSGGAEAGFF
NA	TRBV27	TRBJ1-1	medium-sized	TGTGCCAGCAGTTTAGGGGGAGGGACTGAAGCTTTCTTT	CASSLGGGTEAFF
TRBD2	TRBV7-2	TRBJ2-1	NA	TGTGCCAGCAGCTTAGATGGGACTAGCGGGGGTAGTGAGCAGTTCTTC	CASSLDGTSGGSEQFF
NA	TRBV14	TRBJ2-5	NA	TGTGCCAGCAGTTTCATTGGGAGTTGGGAGACCCAGTACTTC	CASSFIGSWETQYF
NA	TRBV19	TRBJ2-7	NA	TGTGCCAGTACCTCAGACCAGGGGGAGCAGTACTTC	CASTSDQGEQYF
NA	TRBV5-1	TRBJ2-5	NA	TGCGCCAGCAGCTTGGAGGTAGCGGTGGAACAAGAGACCCAGTACTTC	CASSLEVAVEQETQYF